This T cell receptor beta chain was sequenced during a study of a mutant IDH1 vaccine in newly diagnosed glioma. Time point here: week 5, during vaccination. With topical imiquimod, each dose of the vaccine consisted of 300 ug of mutant IDH1 20-mer peptide. Regarding this clone: The target antigen is unknown.

The repertoire was sequenced with immunoSEQ multiplex PCR; TCRdb's copy has only in-frame clones and lacks some. The data contain some 60,000 clones, more than 80% of them singletons. The CDR3 has 11 amino acids. The V end lost 1 base, the J end lost 4 bases, and 4 bases lay between the germline ends. Germline V CDR1 and CDR2: DFQATT, SNEGSKA (reference sequence). The chain combines TRBV20-1 with TRBJ1-2; D remains ambiguous. The sample in question was PBMCs, obtained from a glioma patient whose treatment included an IDH1 peptide vaccine. The TCR sequence derives from a woman between 40 and 55 years old with glioma. The CDR3 region has the DNA TGCAGTGCTAGAGTTTCCTATGGCTACACCTTC. Amino acids: CSARVSYGYTF.